This T cell receptor beta chain was captured in a study of T cells expressing NK-cell markers (dated by TCRdb to 2018 to 2021). Notes on the research overall: In sorted CD3+CD56+NKG2C+, CD3+CD56+NKG2C- and CD3+CD56-NKG2C+ T-cell subsets from eight donors, TCR beta-chain repertoires were profiled. The study sequenced eight donors, all healthy volunteers chosen at random: three men and five women. Among the eight sequenced donors, seven were HCMV-seropositive and one was HCMV-seronegative. The libraries were sequenced on Illumina HiSeq 2000/2500, MiSeq or NextSeq, producing 2 x 150 bp reads. The research as a whole found: In roughly six donors, the dominant CD3+CD56+NKG2C+ clonotypes ranked among the top 10 CD8+ clonotypes, making up about 1.0-7.0% of CD8+ T cells. Those dominant clonotypes were again the most abundant among CD3+CD56-NKG2C+ cells in a handful of donors, at about 28.3-60.1%. It remained unclear whether the expanded NKG2C-expressing T cell clones were specific for HCMV antigens.

According to the germline V gene, CDR1 reads MNHEY and CDR2 reads SVGEGT. Its CDR3 holds 11 amino acids, cysteine through phenylalanine. No DNA was logged. Sequencing took place on an Illumina HiSeq 2000. TCR beta cDNA libraries were prepared using 5'RACE template switching, which introduced a universal primer site and unique molecular identifiers. cDNA synthesis was primed from the TCR beta constant segment, followed by two successive PCR amplification steps. As for the original processing: MIGEC was used to demultiplex reads and group the reads by UMI, and MiTCR was used to assemble and quantify clonotypes. To exclude erroneous sequences, only TCR cDNA sequences supported by at least two reads were retained. The tcR package was used for downstream repertoire analysis, and clonotypes were matched across fractions by CDR3 nucleotide sequence plus V segment. VDJmatch was used to annotate antigen specificity against VDJdb, with one amino acid substitution in CDR3 permitted. TCRdb reprocessed the public reads and reports one entry per CDR3 protein sequence, without DNA. The V and J calls and clone size are TCRdb's, not the authors'. This sample's listing comprises under 500,000 distinct CDR3 sequences. The ten largest clones take up 7.3% of the sample.

As for this clonotype: What this receptor recognizes is not known.

HCMV-specific IgG was detected in serum with a commercial ELISA kit to determine HCMV serostatus. Peripheral blood mononuclear cells were isolated from blood by Ficoll density gradient centrifugation. The rearrangement combines TRBV6-2 or TRBV6-3 with TRBJ1-1. Input material: blood T cells: a sorted CD56 or NKG2C T cell subset, CD4+ or CD8+ T cells, or bulk PBMC T cells (not recorded which). This TCR was sampled from a woman aged 18-70 years in good health. CDR3 loop: CASSWWTEAFF.